A single sample is the source of the 2 T cell receptor beta chains below, sequenced in a study of cytomegalovirus exposure and HLA in healthy donors. 13 Jbeta primers and 60 Vbeta primers were used for the PCR. TCRdb keeps only in-frame clones here, not all; method: immunoSEQ multiplex PCR. The listing contains some 42,000 clones. Sequencing was done on a sample of PBMCs. These receptors came from a man aged 25 to 45 in good health and CMV-seronegative.

The genes are TRBV19 and TRBJ2-5, with a possible D match to TRBD2 (6 bases). The CDR3 sequence is 14 residues long. The germline V gene has CDR1 LNHDA and CDR2 SQIVND (reference sequence). V lost 6 bases and J 5 bases, leaving 16 bases between the germline ends. The CDR3, as DNA: TGTGCCAGTAGCGGGACTCCTAGCTCGGAGACCCAGTACTTC. Its translation: CASSGTPSSETQYF.

The V and J genes are TRBV5-1 and TRBJ2-7; tentatively, D is TRBD2 (6 bases). Germline V lookup: CDR1 SGHRS, CDR2 YFSETQ. Trimming took 5 bases from V and 1 from J, leaving 16 bases between them. There are 15 residues in the CDR3. CDR3 in DNA: TGCGCCAGCAGTCCCTTGGGAGGAGCGTCCTACGAGCAGTACTTC. Translated, it gives CASSPLGGASYEQYF.